This record concerns one T cell receptor (beta chain) sequence. This clonotype has ten or more counts. The clone's antigen remains unknown. Base qualities are not recorded, but no much larger clone differs from it by a single base. The data stem from a study of regulatory T cells in long-lasting Graves disease (dated by TCRdb to the early 2020s). Notes on the research overall: Persistent Graves' disease was defined as antithyroid drug treatment for over 5 years with persistently positive TSH receptor autoantibodies. Persistent Graves' disease patients were compared with newly diagnosed Graves' disease patients by peripheral blood TCR sequencing and RNA sequencing. The study was registered as a clinical trial and conducted in China. A total of roughly 33 samples were covered by TCR sequencing, comprising some 13 persistent and about 20 newly diagnosed Graves' disease patients. On average, persistent Graves' disease patients in the clinical cohort had been on antithyroid drugs for about 9.7 years.

Overall study results and their limits: Peripheral blood alone was examined, since thyroid tissue, which constituted the primary lesion, could not be accessed. Lower TCR Shannon entropy and fewer highly expanded clones were observed in persistent Graves' disease patients than in newly diagnosed patients, which suggested clonal expansion. TRBV28, TRBJ1-2 and TRBJ2-5 were preferentially used in persistent disease, while TRBV20-1 and TRBJ2-1 were favored in newly diagnosed disease. The authors acknowledged the small sample size as a limitation that may reduce accuracy. More public clonotypes were shared among persistent patients (2,741) than among newly diagnosed patients (over 900). Only the TCR beta chain was sequenced and analyzed.

From the cysteine up to the phenylalanine, the CDR3 has a length of 16 residues. The read is trimmed to its CDR3 DNA, 48 bases read in frame from base 1. CDR1 SGHTA and CDR2 FQGTGA are derived from the germline V gene. V drops 5 bases and J drops 0 bases, leaving 11 bases in between. The time point label for this specimen denotes: persistent/refractory GD, antithyroid drugs over 5 years with positive TRAb. RNA was extracted from PBMCs in TRIzol for both TCR sequencing and RNA sequencing. Graves' disease was diagnosed according to American Thyroid Association guidelines. The patients came from an endocrinology department in Xi'an, China. Each patient gave 7 to 9.5 milliliters of peripheral blood, collected in an EDTA anticoagulant tube. Ficoll Paque Plus density gradient separation was used to isolate PBMCs, and no further T cell sorting was performed. RNA quality was checked with an Agilent 2100 Bioanalyzer and agarose gel, and concentration with a NanoDrop 2000.

The library was built by means of multiplex PCR. Sequencing used an Illumina HiSeq 4000. iRepertoire HTBI primers and Arm-PCR amplification of CDR3 regions were used to construct TCR beta libraries. Before sequencing, the PCR products underwent gel purification. As for how the authors treated the data: Across samples, approximately 68 TRBV and around 15 TRBJ segments were identified and used for gene usage analysis of CDR3 amino acid clonotypes. COPE and FqMerger were used to merge filtered high-quality paired reads into contigs. BLAST was used to align contigs to IMGT TRBV, TRBD and TRBJ reference genes, with CDR3 defined following IMGT. Any clonotype with a frequency above 0.1% was classified as a highly expanded clone. Repertoire diversity was measured by Shannon entropy, and V-J evenness by the Gini coefficient. Public clonotypes were defined as clonotypes shared by more than one individual. The public reads were run again by TCRdb, first through fastp at Q25 and then through MiXCR, and only productive beta chains were kept. Duplicate CDR3 protein sequences are folded into a single record with the most common DNA and genes. TCRdb, rather than the study authors, made the V and J calls. The sample yields a few hundred thousand distinct CDR3 sequences; 20% to 25% were counted once. The top ten clones comprise around 50% of the sample.

This TCR derives from a female donor with Graves disease. The rearrangement combines TRBV7-3 with TRBJ2-6; the D gene could be either TRBD1 or TRBD2, each agreeing at 5 bases. The source material was peripheral blood mononuclear cells (PBMCs), sampled when the disease was refractory, from a patient treated with antithyroid drugs. The DNA sequence is given as TGTGCCAGCAGCCTGGGACCGAGCTCTGGGGCCAACGTCCTGACTTTC. Translated, it reads CASSLGPSSGANVLTF.